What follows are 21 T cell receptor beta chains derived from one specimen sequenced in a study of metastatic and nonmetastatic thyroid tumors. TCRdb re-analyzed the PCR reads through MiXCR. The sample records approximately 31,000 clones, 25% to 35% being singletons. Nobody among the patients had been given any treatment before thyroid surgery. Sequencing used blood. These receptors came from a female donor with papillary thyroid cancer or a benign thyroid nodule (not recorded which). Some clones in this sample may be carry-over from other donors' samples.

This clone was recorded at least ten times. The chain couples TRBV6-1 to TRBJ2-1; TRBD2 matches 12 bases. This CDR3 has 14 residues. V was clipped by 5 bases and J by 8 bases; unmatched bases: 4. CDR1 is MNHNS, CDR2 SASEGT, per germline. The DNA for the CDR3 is TGTGCCAGCAGTCTAGCGGGAGGGCCTTATGAGCAGTTCTTC. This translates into CASSLAGGPYEQFF.

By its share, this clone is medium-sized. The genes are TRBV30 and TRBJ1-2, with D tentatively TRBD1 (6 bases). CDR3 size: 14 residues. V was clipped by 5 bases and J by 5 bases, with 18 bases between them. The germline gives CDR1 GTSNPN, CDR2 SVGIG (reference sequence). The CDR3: CAWGQIDYIYGYTF. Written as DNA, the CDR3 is TGTGCCTGGGGACAGATAGATTATATATATGGCTACACCTTC.

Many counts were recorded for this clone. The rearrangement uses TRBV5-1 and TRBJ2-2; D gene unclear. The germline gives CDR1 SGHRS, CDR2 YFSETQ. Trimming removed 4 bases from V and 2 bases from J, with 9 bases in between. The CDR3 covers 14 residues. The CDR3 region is CASSVPKNTGELFF. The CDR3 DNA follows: TGCGCCAGCAGCGTCCCGAAAAACACCGGGGAGCTGTTTTTT. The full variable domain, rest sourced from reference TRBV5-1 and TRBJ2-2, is KAGVTQTPRYLIKTRGQQVTLSCSPISGHRSVSWYQQTPGQGLQFLFEYFSETQRNKGNFPGRFSGRQFSNSRSEMNVSTLELGDSALYLCASSVPKNTGELFFGEGSRLTVL.

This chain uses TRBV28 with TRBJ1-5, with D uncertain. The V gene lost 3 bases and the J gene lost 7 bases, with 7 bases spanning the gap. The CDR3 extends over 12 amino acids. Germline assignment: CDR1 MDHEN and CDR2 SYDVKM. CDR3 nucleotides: TGTGCCAGCAGTTTGGAGTTCCAGCCCCAGCATTTT. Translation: CASSLEFQPQHF.

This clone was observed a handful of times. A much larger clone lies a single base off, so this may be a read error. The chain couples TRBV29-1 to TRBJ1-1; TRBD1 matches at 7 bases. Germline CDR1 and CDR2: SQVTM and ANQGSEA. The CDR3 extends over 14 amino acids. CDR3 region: CSVSDTSTRGGPEF. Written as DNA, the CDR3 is TGCAGCGTTTCGGACACCTCGACAAGAGGGGGCCCGGAATTT.

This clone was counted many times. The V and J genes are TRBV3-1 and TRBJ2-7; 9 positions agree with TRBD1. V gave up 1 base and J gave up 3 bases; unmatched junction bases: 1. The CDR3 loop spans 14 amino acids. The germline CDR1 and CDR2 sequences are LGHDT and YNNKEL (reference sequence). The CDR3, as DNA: TGTGCCAGCAGCCAAGGGACAGGGGTCTACGAGCAGTACTTC. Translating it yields CASSQGTGVYEQYF.

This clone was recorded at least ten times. The CDR3 region is CASSPRGTSGSQYF. CDR3 DNA sequence: TGTGCCAGCAGCCCGCGAGGGACTAGCGGGAGCCAGTATTTT. The gene calls are TRBV11-2 and TRBJ2-3; 14 positions agree with TRBD2. The CDR3 covers 14 residues. Unmatched junction bases numbered 7, after V lost 5 bases and J lost 12 bases. CDR1 is SGHAT and CDR2 is FQNNGV in the germline V gene.

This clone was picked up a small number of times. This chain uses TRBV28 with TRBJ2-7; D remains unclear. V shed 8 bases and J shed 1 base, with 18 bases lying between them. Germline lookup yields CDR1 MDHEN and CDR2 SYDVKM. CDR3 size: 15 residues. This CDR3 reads CASLPPVTSSYEQYF. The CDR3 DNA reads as TGTGCCAGCTTACCCCCGGTTACGAGTTCCTACGAGCAGTACTTC. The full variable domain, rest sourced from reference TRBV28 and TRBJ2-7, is DVKVTQSSRYLVKRTGEKVFLECVQDMDHENMFWYRQDPGLGLRLIYFSYDVKMKEKGDIPEGYSVSREKKERFSLILESASTNQTSMYLCASLPPVTSSYEQYFGPGTRLTVT.

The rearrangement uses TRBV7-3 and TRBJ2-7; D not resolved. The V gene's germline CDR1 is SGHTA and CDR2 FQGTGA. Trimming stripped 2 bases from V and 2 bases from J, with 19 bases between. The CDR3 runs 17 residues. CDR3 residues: CASSLGFWVSRTYEQYF. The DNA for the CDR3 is TGTGCCAGCAGCTTAGGGTTCTGGGTGAGCAGGACCTACGAGCAGTACTTC. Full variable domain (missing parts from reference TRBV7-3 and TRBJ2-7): GAGVSQTPSNKVTEKGKYVELRCDPISGHTALYWYRQSLGQGPEFLIYFQGTGAADDSGLPNDRFFAVRPEGSVSTLKIQRTERGDSAVYLCASSLGFWVSRTYEQYFGPGTRLTVT.

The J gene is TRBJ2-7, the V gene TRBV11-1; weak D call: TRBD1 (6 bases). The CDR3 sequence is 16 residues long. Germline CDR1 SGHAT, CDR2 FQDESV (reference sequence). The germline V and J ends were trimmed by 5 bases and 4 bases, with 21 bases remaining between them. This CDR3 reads CASSPLTGTGAYEQYF. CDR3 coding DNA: TGTGCCAGCAGCCCCCTGACAGGAACTGGGGCTTACGAGCAGTACTTC. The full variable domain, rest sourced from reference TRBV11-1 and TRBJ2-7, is EAEVAQSPRYKITEKSQAVAFWCDPISGHATLYWYRQILGQGPELLVQFQDESVVDDSQLPKDRFSAERLKGVDSTLKIQPAELGDSAMYLCASSPLTGTGAYEQYFGPGTRLTVT.

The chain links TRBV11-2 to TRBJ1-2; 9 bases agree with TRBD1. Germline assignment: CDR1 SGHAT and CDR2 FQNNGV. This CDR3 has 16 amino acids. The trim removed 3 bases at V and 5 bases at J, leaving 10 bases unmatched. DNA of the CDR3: TGTGCCAGCAGCTTCTTCAGGGGGGACAGGGCATATGGCTACACCTTC. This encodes CASSFFRGDRAYGYTF.

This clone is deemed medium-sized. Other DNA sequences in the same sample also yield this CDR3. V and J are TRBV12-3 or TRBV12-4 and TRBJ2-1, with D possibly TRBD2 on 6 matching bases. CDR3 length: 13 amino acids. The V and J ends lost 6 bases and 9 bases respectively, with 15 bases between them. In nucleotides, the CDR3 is TGTGCCAGCAGCCGAGATCCCGGGGGTGAGCAGTTCTTC. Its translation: CASSRDPGGEQFF.

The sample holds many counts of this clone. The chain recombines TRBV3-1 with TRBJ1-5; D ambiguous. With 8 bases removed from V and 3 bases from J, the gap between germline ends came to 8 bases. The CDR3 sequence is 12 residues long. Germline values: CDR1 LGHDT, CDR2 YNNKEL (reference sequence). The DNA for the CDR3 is TGTGCCAGCGTCGAAGTCAATCAGCCCCAGCATTTT. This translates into CASVEVNQPQHF. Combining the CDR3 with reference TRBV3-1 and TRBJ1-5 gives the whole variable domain DTAVSQTPKYLVTQMGNDKSIKCEQNLGHDTMYWYKQDSKKFLKIMFSYNNKELIINETVPNRFSPKSPDKAHLNLHINSLELGDSAVYFCASVEVNQPQHFGDGTRLSIL.

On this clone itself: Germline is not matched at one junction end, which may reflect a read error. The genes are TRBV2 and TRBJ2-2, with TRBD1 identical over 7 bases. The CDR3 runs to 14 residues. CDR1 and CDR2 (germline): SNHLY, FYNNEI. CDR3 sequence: CASRRQGVTGERFF. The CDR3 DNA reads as TGTGCCAGCCGGAGACAGGGCGTTACCGGGGAGCGGTTTTTT.

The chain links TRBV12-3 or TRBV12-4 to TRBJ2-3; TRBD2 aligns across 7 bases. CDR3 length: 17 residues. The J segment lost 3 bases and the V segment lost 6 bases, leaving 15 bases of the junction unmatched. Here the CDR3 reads CASSPTRTRFCTDTQYF. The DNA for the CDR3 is TGTGCCAGCAGCCCTACCCGGACTAGATTCTGTACAGATACGCAGTATTTT.

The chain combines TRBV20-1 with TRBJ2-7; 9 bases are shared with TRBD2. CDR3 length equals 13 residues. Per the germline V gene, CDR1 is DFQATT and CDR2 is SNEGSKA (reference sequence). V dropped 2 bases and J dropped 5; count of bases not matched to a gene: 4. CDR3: CSARWTSDHEQYF. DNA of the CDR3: TGCAGTGCTAGATGGACTAGCGATCACGAGCAGTACTTC.

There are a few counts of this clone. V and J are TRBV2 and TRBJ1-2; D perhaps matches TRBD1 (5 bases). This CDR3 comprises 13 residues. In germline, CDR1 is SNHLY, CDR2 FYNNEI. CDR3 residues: CSIRFQGNYGYTF. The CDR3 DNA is TGTTCCATCAGATTTCAGGGTAACTATGGCTACACCTTC.

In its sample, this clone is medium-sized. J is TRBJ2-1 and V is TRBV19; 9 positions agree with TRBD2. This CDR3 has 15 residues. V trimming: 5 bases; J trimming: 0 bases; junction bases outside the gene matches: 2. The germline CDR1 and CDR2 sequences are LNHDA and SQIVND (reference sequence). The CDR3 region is CASSVSGSSYNEQFF. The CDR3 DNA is TGTGCCAGTAGTGTTAGCGGGAGCTCCTACAATGAGCAGTTCTTC.

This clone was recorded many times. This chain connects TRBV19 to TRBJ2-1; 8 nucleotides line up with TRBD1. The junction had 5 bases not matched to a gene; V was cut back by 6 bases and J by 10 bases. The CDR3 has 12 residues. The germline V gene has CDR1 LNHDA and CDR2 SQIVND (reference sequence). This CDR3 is CASRDRAREQFF. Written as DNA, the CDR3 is TGTGCCAGTAGGGACAGGGCCCGGGAGCAGTTCTTC.

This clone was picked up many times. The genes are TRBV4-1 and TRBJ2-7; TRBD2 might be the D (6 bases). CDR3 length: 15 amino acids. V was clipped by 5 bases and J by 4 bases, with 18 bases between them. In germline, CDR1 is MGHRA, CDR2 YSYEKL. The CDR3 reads CASSSLGTGVYEQYF. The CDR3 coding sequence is TGCGCCAGCAGCTCCCTAGGAACGGGAGTATACGAGCAGTACTTC.

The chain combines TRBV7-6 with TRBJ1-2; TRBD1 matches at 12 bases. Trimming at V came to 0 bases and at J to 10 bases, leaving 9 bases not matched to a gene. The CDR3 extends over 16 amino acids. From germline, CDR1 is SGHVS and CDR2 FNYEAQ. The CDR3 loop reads CASSLAGTGGGDVYTF. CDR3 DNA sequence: TGTGCCAGCAGCTTAGCCGGGACAGGGGGCGGGGATGTCTACACCTTC. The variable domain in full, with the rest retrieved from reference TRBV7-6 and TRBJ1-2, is GAGVSQSPRYKVTKRGQDVALRCDPISGHVSLYWYRQALGQGPEFLTYFNYEAQQDKSGLPNDRFSAERPEGSISTLTIQRTEQRDSAMYRCASSLAGTGGGDVYTFGSGTRLTVV.